This T cell receptor beta chain was retrieved from a study of control samples from healthy donors and cancer patients. The ends lost 0 bases at V and 7 bases at J; junction bases unmatched: 5. Germline assignment: CDR1 MGHDK and CDR2 SYGVNS. This CDR3 has 14 amino acids. This table comes from immunoSEQ multiplex PCR, and its TCRdb copy is limited to in-frame clones, with some not included. The repertoire includes 100,000 to 130,000 clones, almost 85% of them detected once, and approximately 7% sits in the top ten. This chain joins TRBV25-1 and TRBJ2-7, with 8 positions matching TRBD1. The sequenced sample consisted of blood. This TCR came from a man between 18 and 35 years old in good health. The chain's CDR3 is CASSEYRRGREQYF. The CDR3 coding sequence is TGTGCCAGCAGTGAATATCGCAGGGGGCGTGAGCAGTACTTC.